Listed below are T cell receptor beta chains from one sample, sequenced in a study of blood T cell repertoires in COVID-19. Clones were sequenced by immunoSEQ multiplex PCR, and TCRdb holds only the in-frame ones, with some missing. The sample lists roughly 87,000 clones, approximately 75% occurring once. Sample: peripheral blood. These receptors were taken from a woman aged 45-59 years with acute or convalescent COVID-19. Both conserved end residues are part of each CDR3. A clone size is listed for some rows: how often the clone was seen (once, few, many), or a class if it is expanded.

j_call cdr3_length clone_size v_call cdr3_aa
TRBJ1-3 17 once TRBV9 CASSPHPQGGSGNTIYF
TRBJ2-7 13 NA TRBV7-9 CASSDRGSYEQYF
TRBJ2-5 15 NA TRBV20-1 CSASPQGTAQETQYF
TRBJ1-5 13 NA TRBV28 CATAGGGNQPQHF
TRBJ1-6 14 NA TRBV7-9 CASSDPGGSSPLHF
TRBJ1-6 14 NA TRBV5-6 CASSLGKGDSPLHF
TRBJ1-2 13 NA TRBV30 CAWSAGTSYGYTF
TRBJ1-1 17 few TRBV7-9 CASSPILITTPNTEAFF
TRBJ1-1 11 NA TRBV28 CASLGQGQAFF
TRBJ1-2 11 NA TRBV20-1 CSAMMGGGYTF
TRBJ1-3 20 few TRBV10-3 CAISGRSERGPSDFGNTIYF